These 32 T cell receptor beta chains were sequenced from one sample in a study of blood T cell repertoires in COVID-19. Measured with immunoSEQ multiplex PCR; TCRdb has only the in-frame clones, and not every one. The data show approximately 350,000 clones, with roughly 84% seen just once and about 2.7% held by the top ten. The sequencing sample was made of PBMCs or T cells enriched from blood (not recorded which). These receptors came from a woman under 40 who had recovered from COVID-19.

V gene TRBV6-5 combines with J gene TRBJ1-4; TRBD1 agrees at 7 bases. Trimming took 7 bases from V and 6 from J; bases not matched to a gene: 2. This CDR3 has 12 amino acids. Germline V gene lookup returns CDR1 MNHEY and CDR2 SVGAGI. This chain's CDR3 is CASKQGDEKLFF. Here the CDR3 DNA reads TGTGCCAGCAAGCAGGGGGATGAAAAACTGTTTTTT.

The V and J genes are TRBV7-2 and TRBJ2-1, with D possibly TRBD2 on 6 matching bases. CDR1 SGHTA and CDR2 FQGNSA come from the germline V gene. The CDR3 sequence is 15 residues long. V was clipped by 4 bases and J by 0 bases, with 10 bases between them. The chain's CDR3 is CASSSRDSSYNEQFF. The CDR3 region has the DNA TGTGCCAGCAGCTCCCGGGACTCCTCCTACAATGAGCAGTTCTTC.

This rearrangement joins TRBV13 to TRBJ2-3; D is ambiguous. Germline V CDR1 and CDR2: PRHDT, FYEKMQ (reference sequence). This CDR3 comprises 13 residues. The V end was cut by 8 bases, the J end by 7 bases, with 16 bases between. The DNA of the CDR3 is TGTGCCAGCCGTAAAGAGGTCGGGTATACGCAGTATTTT. This gives the protein CASRKEVGYTQYF.

The V call is TRBV7-8, the J call TRBJ2-1; 12 positions agree with TRBD2. V lost 5 bases to trimming and J lost 4 bases; unmatched junction nucleotides: 6. The CDR3 has 16 residues. CDR1 and CDR2 from the germline V gene are SGHVS and FQNEAQ. The CDR3 reads CASSPPLAGGYNEQFF. The CDR3 DNA follows: TGTGCCAGCAGCCCACCCCTAGCGGGAGGGTACAATGAGCAGTTCTTC. Complete variable domain (other parts from reference TRBV7-8 and TRBJ2-1): GAGVSQSPRYKVAKRGQDVALRCDPISGHVSLFWYQQALGQGPEFLTYFQNEAQLDKSGLPSDRFFAERPEGSVSTLKIQRTQQEDSAVYLCASSPPLAGGYNEQFFGPGTRLTVL.

The chain joins TRBV5-1 to TRBJ2-1, with D possibly being TRBD2 (6 bases). V lost 2 bases to trimming and J lost 1 base, with 16 bases between them. CDR1 is SGHRS and CDR2 is YFSETQ in the germline V gene. This CDR3 has 17 amino acids. The CDR3, as DNA: TGCGCCAGCAGCTTAACTTCTTCCCTAGCGTCCTACAATGAGCAGTTCTTC. As protein: CASSLTSSLASYNEQFF.

The chain has TRBV29-1 and TRBJ2-4; 11 bases agree with TRBD1. Trimming cost V 7 bases and J 6 bases; bases outside gene matches: 5. This CDR3 spans 13 amino acids. CDR1 is SQVTM, CDR2 ANQGSEA, per germline. CDR3 in amino acids: CSATGQGGNIQYF. In DNA, the CDR3 is TGCAGCGCCACGGGACAGGGGGGAAACATTCAGTACTTC. The complete variable domain, with remaining parts taken from reference TRBV29-1 and TRBJ2-4, reads SAVISQKPSRDICQRGTSLTIQCQVDSQVTMMFWYRQQPGQSLTLIATANQGSEATYESGFVIDKFPISRPNLTFSTLTVSNMSPEDSSIYLCSATGQGGNIQYFGAGTRLSVL.

The gene calls are TRBV7-9 and TRBJ1-2, with D perhaps TRBD1 (5 bases). The CDR3 totals 13 residues. Between the trimmed V and J ends, which lost 7 bases and 5 bases, there was a span of 14 bases. Germline CDR1 and CDR2: SEHNR and FQNEAQ (reference sequence). The CDR3 loop is CASMPTAGYGYTF. The DNA of the CDR3 is TGTGCCAGCATGCCGACGGCAGGGTATGGCTACACCTTC.

The gene calls are TRBV18 and TRBJ2-1; 8 nucleotides match TRBD2. This CDR3 region has 15 residues. Germline V gene sequence: CDR1 KGHSH, CDR2 LQKENI. Germline trimming cut 3 bases from V and 6 bases from J; bases unmatched to any gene: 7. In DNA, the CDR3 is TGTGCCAGCTCACCCGGGGGGGTTCGCTTCAATGAGCAGTTCTTC. Its protein product is CASSPGGVRFNEQFF.

This clone was detected only once. The junction shows a germline mismatch at one end, possibly a read error. The V call is TRBV19, the J call TRBJ2-3, with a tentative D call TRBD1 (6 bases). This CDR3 contains 14 residues. Germline V CDR1 and CDR2: LNHDA, SQIVND (reference sequence). DNA of the CDR3: TGTGCCAGTAGTTTAGACAGGTCCACAGATACGCAGTATTTT. This sequence encodes CASSLDRSTDTQYF.

This chain uses TRBV2 with TRBJ1-1, with D maybe TRBD1 (5 bases). The V gene lost 0 bases and the J gene lost 8 bases, with 13 bases spanning the gap. Germline V CDR1 and CDR2: SNHLY, FYNNEI. The CDR3 is made up of 14 amino acids. CDR3 protein: CASSEARQLSEAFF. For the CDR3, the DNA is TGTGCCAGCAGTGAAGCGCGACAGTTATCCGAAGCTTTCTTT.

The V call is TRBV25-1, the J call TRBJ1-1; D unresolved. Looked up from germline, CDR1 is MGHDK and CDR2 is SYGVNS. The V gene lost 3 bases and the J gene lost 1 base, with 9 bases spanning the gap. The CDR3 runs 14 residues. The CDR3 here is CASSDILANTEAFF. CDR3 DNA: TGTGCCAGCAGTGATATATTAGCGAACACTGAAGCTTTCTTT.

This chain uses TRBV19 with TRBJ1-6; D gene unclear. Trimming shortened V by 5 bases and J by 3 bases, and 8 bases separated the two germline ends. The CDR3 is 14 residues long. Germline V lookup: CDR1 LNHDA, CDR2 SQIVND (reference sequence). The CDR3 DNA reads TGTGCCAGTAGTTTATCAGTCTATAATTCACCCCTCCACTTT. Translation gives CASSLSVYNSPLHF.

This chain joins TRBV27 and TRBJ2-1, with 11 bases matching TRBD2. V gave up 5 bases and J gave up 4 bases; unmatched junction bases: 7. Germline V gene sequence: CDR1 MNHEY, CDR2 SMNVEV (reference sequence). This CDR3 comprises 16 residues. DNA for the CDR3: TGTGCCAGCAGTACTAGCGGGAGAGGGGTTTACAATGAGCAGTTCTTC. This translates into CASSTSGRGVYNEQFF.

The chain joins TRBV4-2 to TRBJ2-7, with 9 bases fitting TRBD2. CDR3 length: 17 residues. CDR1 is LGHNA, CDR2 YNFKEQ, per germline. J gave up 1 base and V 4 bases, and 11 bases lay outside the gene matches. CDR3 in DNA: TGTGCCAGCAGCCGGCCGCGAGGAGCGGGGGGATCCTACGAGCAGTACTTC. This sequence encodes CASSRPRGAGGSYEQYF.

The rearrangement joins TRBV5-6 to TRBJ1-5; TRBD1 agrees at 7 bases. Germline trimming cut 7 bases from V and 7 bases from J; bases unmatched to any gene: 5. The CDR3 contains 12 residues. The germline gives CDR1 SGHDT, CDR2 YYEEEE. CDR3 residues: CASGQGDQPQHF. Written as DNA, the CDR3 is TGTGCCAGCGGGCAGGGGGACCAGCCCCAGCATTTT.

The J gene is TRBJ2-5, the V gene TRBV27, with D perhaps TRBD2 (5 bases). From germline, CDR1 is MNHEY and CDR2 SMNVEV (reference sequence). The length of the CDR3 is 15 residues. The V gene lost 1 base and the J gene lost 5 bases, with 14 bases spanning the gap. The CDR3 loop reads CASSLFSSGFETQYF. In nucleotides, the CDR3 is TGTGCCAGCAGTTTATTTTCCTCGGGGTTCGAGACCCAGTACTTC.

This clone appeared a few times. The rearrangement links TRBV19 to TRBJ2-7, with no clear D. The CDR3 is 13 amino acids. Per the germline V gene, CDR1 is LNHDA and CDR2 is SQIVND (reference sequence). Trimming took 5 bases from V and 0 from J, leaving 8 bases between them. The CDR3 loop is CASSGLASYEQYF. CDR3 bases: TGTGCCAGTAGTGGGCTGGCCTCCTACGAGCAGTACTTC.

The CDR3: CASSSKGARTGELFF. The CDR3 region has the DNA TGCGCCAGCAGCTCTAAGGGGGCGCGCACCGGGGAGCTGTTTTTT. The chain has TRBV5-1 and TRBJ2-2; 7 bases fit TRBD1. Germline V gene lookup returns CDR1 SGHRS and CDR2 YFSETQ. After removal of 3 bases from V and 4 bases from J, the junction contained 6 bases not matched to a gene. CDR3 size: 15 residues. Using reference TRBV5-1 and TRBJ2-2 for the parts outside the CDR3, the full variable domain is KAGVTQTPRYLIKTRGQQVTLSCSPISGHRSVSWYQQTPGQGLQFLFEYFSETQRNKGNFPGRFSGRQFSNSRSEMNVSTLELGDSALYLCASSSKGARTGELFFGEGSRLTVL.

V and J are TRBV27 and TRBJ1-5; 9 bases are a match to TRBD1. CDR3 size: 13 residues. Germline V gene lookup returns CDR1 MNHEY and CDR2 SMNVEV (reference sequence). The trim removed 1 base at V and 10 bases at J, leaving 2 bases unmatched. The CDR3 DNA reads TGTGCCAGCAGTTTATACAGGGGGCTACCCCAGCATTTT. Translating gives CASSLYRGLPQHF.

V and J are TRBV30 and TRBJ1-1; no reliable D call. The CDR3 covers 13 residues. V lost 0 bases, J lost 1 base, and 6 bases lay in between. Looked up from germline, CDR1 is GTSNPN and CDR2 is SVGIG (reference sequence). The CDR3 is CAWSVLGNTEAFF. CDR3 DNA sequence: TGTGCCTGGAGTGTACTTGGGAACACTGAAGCTTTCTTT.

The chain is built from TRBV19 and TRBJ1-1, with D perhaps TRBD1 (5 bases). Trimming shortened V by 7 bases and J by 7 bases, and 19 bases separated the two germline ends. This CDR3 has 14 amino acids. Germline loops: CDR1 LNHDA, CDR2 SQIVND (reference sequence). The DNA of the CDR3 is TGTGCCAGTACCACCGGGGGGTCTGTGGTTGAAGCTTTCTTT. The encoded protein is CASTTGGSVVEAFF.

This chain connects TRBV5-1 to TRBJ1-4; D not resolved. CDR3 size: 14 residues. Trimming pared 7 bases from V and 3 bases from J, leaving 13 bases between. Germline CDR1 is SGHRS and CDR2 is YFSETQ. DNA for the CDR3: TGCGCCAGCTCATCGGGAGGGTCTAATGAAAAACTGTTTTTT. Its translation is CASSSGGSNEKLFF. Full variable domain (remainder filled in from reference TRBV5-1 and TRBJ1-4): KAGVTQTPRYLIKTRGQQVTLSCSPISGHRSVSWYQQTPGQGLQFLFEYFSETQRNKGNFPGRFSGRQFSNSRSEMNVSTLELGDSALYLCASSSGGSNEKLFFGSGTQLSVL.

The J gene is TRBJ1-5, the V gene TRBV6-5; the D gene is possibly TRBD1 (5 bases). V lost 8 bases, J lost 5 bases, and 16 bases lay in between. This CDR3 region has 14 residues. Germline CDR1 is MNHEY and CDR2 is SVGAGI. In DNA form, the CDR3 reads TGTGCCAGCGGGAGGCAGGACAACGATCAGCCCCAGCATTTT. It encodes CASGRQDNDQPQHF.

The rearrangement joins TRBV9 to TRBJ2-1; 13 bases are a match to TRBD2. CDR3 size: 19 residues. V lost 1 base and J lost 0; bases outside the gene matches: 7. CDR1 is SGDLS, CDR2 YYNGEE, per germline. CDR3 loop: CASSVLPGLAGSSYNEQFF. The CDR3 coding sequence is TGTGCCAGCAGCGTATTACCGGGACTAGCGGGGAGCTCCTACAATGAGCAGTTCTTC. The complete variable domain, with remaining parts taken from reference TRBV9 and TRBJ2-1, reads DSGVTQTPKHLITATGQRVTLRCSPRSGDLSVYWYQQSLDQGLQFLIQYYNGEERAKGNILERFSAQQFPDLHSELNLSSLELGDSALYFCASSVLPGLAGSSYNEQFFGPGTRLTVL.

This clone was observed once. J is TRBJ2-2 and V is TRBV6-1; 9 nucleotides agree with TRBD1. J gave up 5 bases and V 4 bases, and 8 bases lay outside the gene matches. This CDR3 is 16 amino acids long. Germline CDR1 and CDR2: MNHNS and SASEGT. The CDR3 coding sequence is TGTGCCAGCAGTGCGTGGGGACAGGGTTATACCGGGGAGCTGTTTTTT. Its translation: CASSAWGQGYTGELFF.

The chain carries TRBV19 and TRBJ2-7, with D uncertain. Germline lookup yields CDR1 LNHDA and CDR2 SQIVND (reference sequence). The CDR3 spans 13 residues. Trimming left V 3 bases short and J 10 bases short, with 16 bases between. DNA for the CDR3: TGTGCCAGTAGTATTACCAGCGCGCCGGCCCAGTACTTC. Translated, it gives CASSITSAPAQYF.

This chain links TRBV11-1 with TRBJ2-7; 9 bases fit TRBD2. After removal of 4 bases from V and 3 bases from J, the junction contained 10 bases not matched to a gene. Per germline, CDR1 SGHAT and CDR2 FQDESV (reference sequence). This CDR3 comprises 16 residues. Here the CDR3 reads CASSSSRLAAFYEQYF. In DNA, the CDR3 is TGTGCCAGCAGCTCATCCCGACTAGCGGCCTTCTACGAGCAGTACTTC.

This rearrangement joins TRBV6-5 to TRBJ1-2, with D unclear. The CDR3 contains 13 residues. V lost 2 bases and J 4 bases, leaving 8 bases between the germline ends. Germline V CDR1 and CDR2: MNHEY, SVGAGI. CDR3 region: CASSYAVSYGYTF. CDR3 bases: TGTGCCAGCAGTTACGCGGTCTCCTATGGCTACACCTTC.

A remark on this clone: Other DNA sequences in the sample encode the same CDR3. The J gene is TRBJ2-7, the V gene TRBV7-9, with 9 nucleotides matching TRBD2. V lost 1 base and J lost 4; bases outside the gene matches: 5. The germline V gene encodes CDR1 SEHNR and CDR2 FQNEAQ (reference sequence). CDR3 length: 15 amino acids. The CDR3 DNA reads as TGTGCCAGCAGCTTAGGTCTAGCGGGGACATACGAGCAGTACTTC. Amino acids: CASSLGLAGTYEQYF.

The gene calls are TRBV2 and TRBJ1-5, with unresolved D. Germline V gives CDR1 SNHLY, CDR2 FYNNEI. CDR3 length equals 12 residues. Trimming cost V 6 bases and J 4 bases, with 7 bases left between them. In DNA, the CDR3 is TGTGCCAGCAGATCGCTAAATCAGCCCCAGCATTTT. Translated, it gives CASRSLNQPQHF.

The V and J genes are TRBV18 and TRBJ2-7, with D possibly matching TRBD1 (5 bases). Germline V gene data show CDR1 as KGHSH and CDR2 as LQKENI. With 6 bases removed from V and 3 bases from J, the gap between germline ends came to 15 bases. The CDR3 consists of 14 residues. In DNA, the CDR3 is TGTGCCAGCTCCCAGACAGCCCTTCGCTACGAGCAGTACTTC. This translates into CASSQTALRYEQYF.

The CDR3 DNA reads as TGTGCCAGCAGTCGACAGGCGGGTCAGCCCCAGCATTTT. Its protein product is CASSRQAGQPQHF. This chain uses TRBV2 with TRBJ1-5; a weak D match, TRBD1 (6 bases). The CDR3 covers 13 residues. V was trimmed by 5 bases and J by 6 bases, leaving 11 bases between them. Germline assignment: CDR1 SNHLY and CDR2 FYNNEI.